This TCR beta chain was retrieved from a study of technical replicates of blood from a few donors. Germline assignment: CDR1 MDHEN and CDR2 SYDVKM. CDR3 length: 16 amino acids. V gave up 7 bases and J gave up 3 bases, with 19 bases separating them. The data were produced by immunoSEQ multiplex PCR, yet TCRdb's version contains in-frame clones alone and is incomplete. Among some 71,000 clones listed, around 97% were seen once. This receptor was taken from a human donor in good health. The V and J genes are TRBV28 and TRBJ2-1; D is perhaps TRBD1 (5 bases). Sequencing was performed on T cells isolated from PBMCs. CDR3 DNA sequence: TGTGCCAGCAAAGGTTTTCCAGGGAACGACTACAATGAGCAGTTCTTC. Translated: CASKGFPGNDYNEQFF.